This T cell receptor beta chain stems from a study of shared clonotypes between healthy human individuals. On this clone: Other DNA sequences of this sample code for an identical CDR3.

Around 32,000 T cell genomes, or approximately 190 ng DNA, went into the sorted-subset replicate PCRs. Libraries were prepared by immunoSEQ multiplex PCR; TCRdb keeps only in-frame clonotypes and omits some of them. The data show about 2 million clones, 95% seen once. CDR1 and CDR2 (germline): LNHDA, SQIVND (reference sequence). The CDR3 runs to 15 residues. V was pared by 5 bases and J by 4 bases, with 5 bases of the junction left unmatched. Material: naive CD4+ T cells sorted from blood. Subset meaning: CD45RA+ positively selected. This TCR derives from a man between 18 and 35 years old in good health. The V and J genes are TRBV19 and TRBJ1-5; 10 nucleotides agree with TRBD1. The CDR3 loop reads CASSLRTGGNQPQHF. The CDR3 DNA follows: TGTGCCAGTAGTTTACGGACAGGGGGTAATCAGCCCCAGCATTTT.